This T cell receptor (beta chain) was captured in a study of T cell responses to AZD1222 COVID-19 vaccine. Sequencing used immunoSEQ multiplex PCR; TCRdb keeps in-frame clones, though not all of them. The sample has roughly 67,000 clones, around 89% seen once. Study-wide results and caveats: No repertoire was sampled before or during the peak T cell response, only after it.

Concerning this clone: Its specificity is not known.

Germline values: CDR1 SGHDN, CDR2 FVKESK. After removal of 4 bases from V and 5 bases from J, the junction contained 10 bases not matched to a gene. This CDR3 is 16 amino acids long. The rearrangement links TRBV14 to TRBJ2-1; 8 nucleotides agree with TRBD1. The sequence was obtained from an adult in good health. The sequencing here drew on peripheral blood, taken on day 0 of AZD1222 vaccination. CDR3 protein: CASSPYRGWGHNEQFF. In DNA form, the CDR3 reads TGTGCCAGCAGCCCGTACAGGGGGTGGGGGCACAATGAGCAGTTCTTC.